This T cell receptor beta chain originates from a study of beta chain features in type 1 diabetes listed by TCRdb under 2018. At the level of the whole study: Mean age, gender distribution, total cell number and subset yield were not different between patients and healthy donors. A total of about 110,000,000 sorted cells were examined across all samples, and a strong correlation was observed between cell number per subset and RNA yield. Regulatory and stem cell-like memory subsets were obtained from only 8 patients and roughly 8 healthy donors, while naive and central memory subsets were obtained from all 30 or so donors. In the study, TCRB repertoires of sorted circulating CD4+ T cell subsets from recently diagnosed type 1 diabetes patients were compared with those of matched healthy donors.

The germline V gene encodes CDR1 SNHLY and CDR2 FYNNEI. From cysteine to phenylalanine, the CDR3 is 14 amino acids long. Only CDR3 DNA remains: 42 bases, in frame from the first base. Trimming takes 4 bases from V and 1 base from J, and the germline ends sit 10 bases apart. From each donor, a single peripheral blood sample of about 120 mL on average was drawn into heparinised tubes. A BD FACSAria II and a panel including CD45RO, CCR7, CD25, CD127, CD95 and CD27 were used to sort naive, central memory, regulatory and stem cell-like memory CD4+ T cells. Every sorted population had a purity above 95%. Right away, PBMCs were isolated by Lymphoprep density gradient centrifugation and were stained directly, with no culture step. Samples were stained and sorted in pairs, with one healthy donor and one patient per experiment, so that batch effects were minimized. The entire amount of isolated RNA was reverse transcribed using the High Capacity cDNA Reverse Transcription Kit, so the sequenced TCRB transcripts were expressed ones. Deep immunoSEQ sequencing was applied to naive, central memory and regulatory T cell samples, giving an average of roughly 3.5 million total reads per sample. Sorted cells were lysed in RLT buffer, and RNA was extracted using DNase-treated RNeasy Micro or Mini kits according to cell number. To prevent cross-contamination, every cell subset was processed on its own, while patient and healthy donor samples were processed together. The immunoSEQ multiplex PCR was used to amplify TCRB sequences from cDNA, generating 87-bp fragments that spanned the CDR3 region. Amplicons were sequenced on the Illumina HiSeq platform. As for how the authors treated the data: Synthetic template baselines were used to correct PCR bias computationally, reads within Hamming distance 2 were collapsed together, and singletons that could not be merged were discarded. Reads were aligned against IMGT so that V, D and J genes, CDR3 length and insertions or deletions at six rearrangement sites could be assigned. Clonotype counts were normalized to sorted cell number within each subset before computing true diversity and Gini coefficients with the tcR R package. Repertoire sharing was quantified using the overlap coefficient calculated on TCRB nucleotide sequences. Out-of-frame TCRB sequences from naive cells were analyzed to stand in for the pre-selection repertoire. In TCRdb, the immuneACCESS table is reduced to in-frame sequences with V and J assigned. These tables do not hold every clone; where another copy was compared, an unresolved V gene accounts for under half, and the others remain unexplained. The DNA was the basis for D and trimming; V, J and clone size are from that table. The sample has a few hundred thousand clones on record, less than 15% of them singletons. Of the sample, approximately 0.02% falls within the top ten clones.

Overall results and qualifications from the work: Because small numbers of individuals were included in the HLA sub-analyses, any influence of HLA type on TCRB rearrangement was left unresolved. Naive, central memory and regulatory TCRB repertoires appeared to be more similar among patients than among healthy donors. At VDJ recombination sites, patients with type 1 diabetes made fewer insertions and deleted more nucleotides, a pattern implying thymic rearrangement abnormalities. In all four CD4+ subsets, TCRB CDR3 length was moderately but significantly shorter in type 1 diabetes patients. Because cDNA rather than genomic DNA was sequenced, highly expressing activated cells could have been over-represented, although no difference in activation and CD3 levels was found between groups. Shorter templates might be favored by PCR, yet because patient and control samples were amplified and corrected together, any such skew would affect both groups equally.

On this clone: What this receptor recognizes is not known. No base-level quality is on record; no much larger clone is a single base apart.

Sequencing used naive CD4+ T cells from blood. The cell subset or site label for this specimen denotes: true naive CD4+ T cells. This clonotype was obtained from a woman under 30 in good health. Recombination linked TRBV2 to TRBJ2-5; the D gene identity is not certain. The DNA sequence is as follows: TGTGCCAGCAGTGGTGCACTGCTCCAAGAGACCCAGTACTTC. It translates to CASSGALLQETQYF.